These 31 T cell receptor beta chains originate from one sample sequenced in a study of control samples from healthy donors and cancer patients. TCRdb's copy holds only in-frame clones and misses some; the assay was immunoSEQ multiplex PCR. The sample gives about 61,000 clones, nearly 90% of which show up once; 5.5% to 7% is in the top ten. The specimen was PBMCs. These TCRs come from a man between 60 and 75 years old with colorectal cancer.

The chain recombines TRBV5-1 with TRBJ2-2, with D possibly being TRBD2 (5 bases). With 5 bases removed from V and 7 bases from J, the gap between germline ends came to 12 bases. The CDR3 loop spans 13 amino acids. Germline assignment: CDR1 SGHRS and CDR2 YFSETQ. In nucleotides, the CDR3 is TGCGCCAGCAGGAGTCAGGAGGTCGGGGAGCTGTTTTTT. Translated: CASRSQEVGELFF.

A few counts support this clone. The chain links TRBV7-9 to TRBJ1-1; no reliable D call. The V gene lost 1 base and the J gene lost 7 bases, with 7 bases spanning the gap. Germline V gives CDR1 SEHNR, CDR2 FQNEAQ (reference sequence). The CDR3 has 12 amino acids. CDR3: CASSLVSGEAFF. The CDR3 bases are TGTGCCAGCAGCTTAGTCTCGGGTGAAGCTTTCTTT.

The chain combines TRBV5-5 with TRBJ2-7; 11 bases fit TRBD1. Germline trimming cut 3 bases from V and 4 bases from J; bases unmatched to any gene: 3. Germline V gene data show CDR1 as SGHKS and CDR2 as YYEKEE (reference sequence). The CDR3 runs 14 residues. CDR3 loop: CASSSGTGGYEQYF. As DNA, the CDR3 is TGTGCCAGCAGCTCCGGGACAGGGGGGTACGAGCAGTACTTC.

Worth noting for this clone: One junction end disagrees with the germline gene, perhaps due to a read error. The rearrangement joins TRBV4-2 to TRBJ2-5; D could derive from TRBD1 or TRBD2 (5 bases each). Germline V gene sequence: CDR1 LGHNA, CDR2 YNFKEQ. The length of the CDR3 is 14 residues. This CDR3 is CASSLSRGPEAQYF. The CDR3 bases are TGTGCCAGCAGCCTCTCGAGGGGTCCAGAGGCCCAGTACTTC.

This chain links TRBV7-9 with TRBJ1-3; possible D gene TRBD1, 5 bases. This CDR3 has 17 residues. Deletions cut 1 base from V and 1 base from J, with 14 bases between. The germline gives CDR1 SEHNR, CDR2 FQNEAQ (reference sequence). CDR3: CASSLVGGKSSGNTIYF. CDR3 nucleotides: TGTGCCAGCAGCTTAGTGGGGGGGAAGAGTTCTGGAAACACCATATATTTT. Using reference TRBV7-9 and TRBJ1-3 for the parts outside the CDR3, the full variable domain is DTGVSQNPRHKITKRGQNVTFRCDPISEHNRLYWYRQTLGQGPEFLTYFQNEAQLEKSRLLSDRFSAERPKGSFSTLEIQRTEQGDSAMYLCASSLVGGKSSGNTIYFGEGSWLTVV.

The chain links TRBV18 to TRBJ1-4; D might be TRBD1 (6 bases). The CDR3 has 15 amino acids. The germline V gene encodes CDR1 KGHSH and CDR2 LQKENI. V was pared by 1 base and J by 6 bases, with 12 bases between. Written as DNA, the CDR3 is TGTGCCAGCTCACCACGGACAGCTAAAGATGAAAAACTGTTTTTT. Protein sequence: CASSPRTAKDEKLFF. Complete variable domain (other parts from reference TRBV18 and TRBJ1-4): NAGVMQNPRHLVRRRGQEARLRCSPMKGHSHVYWYRQLPEEGLKFMVYLQKENIIDESGMPKERFSAEFPKEGPSILRIQQVVRGDSAAYFCASSPRTAKDEKLFFGSGTQLSVL.

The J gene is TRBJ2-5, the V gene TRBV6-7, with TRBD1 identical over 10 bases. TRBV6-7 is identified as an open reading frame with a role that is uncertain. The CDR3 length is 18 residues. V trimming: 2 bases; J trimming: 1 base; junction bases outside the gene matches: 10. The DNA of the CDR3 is TGTGCCAGCAGTTACAAAGTTAGGACAGGGGGTGGCCAAGAGACCCAGTACTTC. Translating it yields CASSYKVRTGGGQETQYF.

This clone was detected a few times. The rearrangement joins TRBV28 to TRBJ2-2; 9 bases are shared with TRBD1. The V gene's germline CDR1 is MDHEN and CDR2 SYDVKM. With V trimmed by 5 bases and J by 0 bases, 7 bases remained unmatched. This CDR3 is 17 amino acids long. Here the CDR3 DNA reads TGTGCCAGCAGTCCCGGGACAGGGCGGGCGAACACCGGGGAGCTGTTTTTT. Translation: CASSPGTGRANTGELFF.

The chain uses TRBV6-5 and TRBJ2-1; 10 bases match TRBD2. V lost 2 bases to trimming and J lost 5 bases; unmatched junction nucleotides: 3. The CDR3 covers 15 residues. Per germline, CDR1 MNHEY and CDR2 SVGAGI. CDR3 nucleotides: TGTGCCAGCAGTTACCGGCTAGCGGGGGACAATGAGCAGTTCTTC. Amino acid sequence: CASSYRLAGDNEQFF.

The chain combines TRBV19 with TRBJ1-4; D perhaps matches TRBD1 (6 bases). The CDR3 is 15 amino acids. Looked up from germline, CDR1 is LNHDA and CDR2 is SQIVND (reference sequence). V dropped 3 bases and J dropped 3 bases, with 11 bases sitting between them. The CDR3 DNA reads TGTGCCAGTAGTATCTGGGGGCGGTCTAATGAAAAACTGTTTTTT. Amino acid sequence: CASSIWGRSNEKLFF.

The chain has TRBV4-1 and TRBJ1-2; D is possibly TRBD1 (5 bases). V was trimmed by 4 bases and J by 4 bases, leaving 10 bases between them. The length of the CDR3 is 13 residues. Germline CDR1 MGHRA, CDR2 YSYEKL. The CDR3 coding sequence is TGCGCCAGCAGCCCGACAGAGATCTATGGCTACACCTTC. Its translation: CASSPTEIYGYTF.

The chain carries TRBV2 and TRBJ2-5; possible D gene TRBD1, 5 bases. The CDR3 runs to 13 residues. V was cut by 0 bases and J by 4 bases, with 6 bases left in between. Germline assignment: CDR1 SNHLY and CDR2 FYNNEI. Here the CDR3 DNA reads TGTGCCAGCAGTGAAGCTCAGGGAGAGACCCAGTACTTC. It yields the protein CASSEAQGETQYF.

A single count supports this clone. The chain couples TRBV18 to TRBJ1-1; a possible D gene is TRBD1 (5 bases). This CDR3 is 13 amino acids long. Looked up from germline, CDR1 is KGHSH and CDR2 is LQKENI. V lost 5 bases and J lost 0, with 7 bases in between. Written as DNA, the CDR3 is TGTGCCAGCTCATTGGGGGTGAACACTGAAGCTTTCTTT. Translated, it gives CASSLGVNTEAFF.

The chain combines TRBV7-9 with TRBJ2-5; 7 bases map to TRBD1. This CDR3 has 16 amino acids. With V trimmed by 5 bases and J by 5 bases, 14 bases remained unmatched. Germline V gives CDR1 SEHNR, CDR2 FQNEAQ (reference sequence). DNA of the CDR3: TGTGCCAGCAGCCCCTCCTTCAGACAGGGCGACGAGACCCAGTACTTC. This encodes CASSPSFRQGDETQYF.

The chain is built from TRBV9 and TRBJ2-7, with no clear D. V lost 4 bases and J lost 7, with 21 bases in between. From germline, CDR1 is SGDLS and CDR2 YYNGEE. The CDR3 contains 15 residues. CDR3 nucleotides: TGTGCCAGCAGCCCACGGACCGATATGGATGGGGAGCAGTACTTC. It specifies CASSPRTDMDGEQYF.

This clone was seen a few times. DNA of the CDR3: TGCGCAGGACTAGCGGCCTACGAGCAGTACTTC. Its protein product is CAGLAAYEQYF. This chain joins TRBV20-1 and TRBJ2-7; 10 nucleotides align to TRBD2. The CDR3 spans 11 residues. From germline, CDR1 is DFQATT and CDR2 SNEGSKA (reference sequence).

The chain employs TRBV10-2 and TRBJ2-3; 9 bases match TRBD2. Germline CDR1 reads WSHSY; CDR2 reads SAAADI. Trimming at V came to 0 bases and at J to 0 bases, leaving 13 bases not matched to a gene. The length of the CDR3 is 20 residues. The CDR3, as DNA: TGCGCCAGCAGTGAGTCGCTACTAGCGGGTCCTCTCAAGAGCACAGATACGCAGTATTTT. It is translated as CASSESLLAGPLKSTDTQYF.

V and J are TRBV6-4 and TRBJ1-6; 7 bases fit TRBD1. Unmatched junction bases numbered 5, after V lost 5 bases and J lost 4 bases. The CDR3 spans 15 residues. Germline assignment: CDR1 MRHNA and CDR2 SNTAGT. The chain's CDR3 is CASSTGTAYNSPLHF. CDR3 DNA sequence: TGTGCCAGCAGTACCGGGACAGCTTATAATTCACCCCTCCACTTT.

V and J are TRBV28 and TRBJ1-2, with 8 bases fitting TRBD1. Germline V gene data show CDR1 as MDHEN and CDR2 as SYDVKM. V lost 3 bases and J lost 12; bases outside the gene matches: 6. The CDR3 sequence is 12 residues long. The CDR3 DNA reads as TGTGCCAGCAGTTTTTCGGACAGGGCACACACCTTC. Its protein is CASSFSDRAHTF.

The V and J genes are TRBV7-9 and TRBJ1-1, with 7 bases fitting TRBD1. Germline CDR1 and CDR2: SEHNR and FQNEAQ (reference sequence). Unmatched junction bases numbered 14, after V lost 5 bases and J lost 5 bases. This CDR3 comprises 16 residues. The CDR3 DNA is TGTGCCAGCAGCAGCTTGGGGCAGGGGGTAAGGACTGAAGCTTTCTTT. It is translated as CASSSLGQGVRTEAFF.

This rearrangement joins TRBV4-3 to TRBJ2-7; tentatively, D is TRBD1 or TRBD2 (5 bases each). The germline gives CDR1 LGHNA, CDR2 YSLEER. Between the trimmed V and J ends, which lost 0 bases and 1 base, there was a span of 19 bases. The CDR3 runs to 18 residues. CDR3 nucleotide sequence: TGCGCCAGCAGCCAAGAAAGGTCCGGGGCTTCTCCGTCCTACGAGCAGTACTTC. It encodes CASSQERSGASPSYEQYF.

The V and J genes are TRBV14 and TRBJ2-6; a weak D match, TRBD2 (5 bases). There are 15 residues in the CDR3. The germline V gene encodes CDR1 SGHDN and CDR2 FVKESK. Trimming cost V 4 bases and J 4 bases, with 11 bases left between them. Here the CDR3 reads CASSPGESGANVLTF. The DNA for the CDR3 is TGTGCCAGCAGCCCTGGGGAGTCCGGGGCCAACGTCCTGACTTTC.

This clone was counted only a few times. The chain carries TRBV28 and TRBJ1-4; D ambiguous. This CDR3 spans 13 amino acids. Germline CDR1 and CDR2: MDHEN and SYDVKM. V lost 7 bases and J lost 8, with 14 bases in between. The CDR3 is CASKVGSGEKLFF. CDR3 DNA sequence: TGTGCCAGCAAGGTGGGGTCGGGGGAAAAACTGTTTTTT.

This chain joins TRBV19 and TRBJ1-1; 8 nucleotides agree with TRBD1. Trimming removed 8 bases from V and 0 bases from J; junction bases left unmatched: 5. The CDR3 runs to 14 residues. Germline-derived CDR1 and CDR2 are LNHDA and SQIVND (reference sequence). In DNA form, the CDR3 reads TGTGCCAGTGGGACAGGACTAATGAACACTGAAGCTTTCTTT. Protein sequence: CASGTGLMNTEAFF.

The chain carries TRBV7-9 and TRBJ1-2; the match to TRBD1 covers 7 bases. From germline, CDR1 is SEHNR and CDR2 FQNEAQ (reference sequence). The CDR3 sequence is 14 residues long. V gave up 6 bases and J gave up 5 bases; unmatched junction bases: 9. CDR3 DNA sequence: TGTGCCAGCAGTCCAGAGGGGGCGGCGTATGGCTACACCTTC. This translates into CASSPEGAAYGYTF.

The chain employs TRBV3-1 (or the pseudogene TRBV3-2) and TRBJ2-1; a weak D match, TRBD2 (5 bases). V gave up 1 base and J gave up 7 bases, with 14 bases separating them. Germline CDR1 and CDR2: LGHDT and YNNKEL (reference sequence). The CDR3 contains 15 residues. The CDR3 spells CASSQGMGAWNEQFF. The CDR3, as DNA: TGTGCCAGCAGCCAAGGAATGGGAGCCTGGAATGAGCAGTTCTTC.

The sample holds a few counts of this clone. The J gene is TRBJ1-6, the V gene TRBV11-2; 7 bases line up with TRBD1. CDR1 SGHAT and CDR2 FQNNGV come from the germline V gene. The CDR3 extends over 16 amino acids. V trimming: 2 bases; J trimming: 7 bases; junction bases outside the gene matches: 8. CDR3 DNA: TGTGCCAGCAGCTTATCGGGACAGACGAAAAATTCACCCCTCCACTTT. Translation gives CASSLSGQTKNSPLHF.

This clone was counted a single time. The CDR3 bases are TGTGCCAGCAGCAAGACTGCAAACACCATATATTTT. Encoded protein: CASSKTANTIYF. The chain employs TRBV12-3 or TRBV12-4 and TRBJ1-3; D uncertain. With 6 bases removed from V and 6 bases from J, the gap between germline ends came to 9 bases. The CDR3 runs 12 residues.

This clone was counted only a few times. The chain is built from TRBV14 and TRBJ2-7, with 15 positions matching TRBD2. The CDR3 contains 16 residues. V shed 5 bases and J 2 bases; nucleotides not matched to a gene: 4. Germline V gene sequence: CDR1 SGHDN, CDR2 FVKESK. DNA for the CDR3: TGTGCCAGCAGCTATGGACTAGCGGGGGGGCCCTACGAGCAGTACTTC. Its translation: CASSYGLAGGPYEQYF.

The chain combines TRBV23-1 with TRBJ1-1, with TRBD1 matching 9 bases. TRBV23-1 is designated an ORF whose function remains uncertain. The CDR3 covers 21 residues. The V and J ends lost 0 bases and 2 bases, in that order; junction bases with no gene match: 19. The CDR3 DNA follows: TGCGCCAGCAGTCAATCGAACTGTAAGGGGGACAGGGTAGGTAGTAACACTGAAGCTTTCTTT. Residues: CASSQSNCKGDRVGSNTEAFF.

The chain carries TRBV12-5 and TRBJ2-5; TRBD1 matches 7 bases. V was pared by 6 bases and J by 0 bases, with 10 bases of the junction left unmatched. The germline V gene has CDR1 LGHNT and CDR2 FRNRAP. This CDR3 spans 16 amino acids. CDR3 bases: TGTGCTAGTGGCCCCCCGACGACAGGGCACCAAGAGACCCAGTACTTC. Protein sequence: CASGPPTTGHQETQYF.